This TCR beta chain was observed in a study of response to subunit inactivated influenza vaccine. TCRdb passed the RT-PCR reads through MiXCR, listing each CDR3 protein once. The table records 800,000 or so distinct CDR3 sequences, over 20% of them present only once. Germline CDR1 reads SGHRS; CDR2 reads YFSETQ. V lost 3 bases and J 1 base, leaving 26 bases between the germline ends. The CDR3 has 20 residues. This TCR was recovered from a man aged 45 to 65 who received an inactivated influenza vaccine. The rearrangement links TRBV5-1 to TRBJ2-1; D unresolved. The sequencing used PBMCs from blood, collected more than 4 days after vaccination. The CDR3 sequence: CASSYVIGDFHPPSYNEQFF. The CDR3 DNA reads as TGCGCCAGCAGCTATGTGATAGGAGACTTTCACCCCCCTTCCTACAATGAGCAGTTCTTC. The full variable domain, with the rest looked up from reference TRBV5-1 and TRBJ2-1, is KAGVTQTPRYLIKTRGQQVTLSCSPISGHRSVSWYQQTPGQGLQFLFEYFSETQRNKGNFPGRFSGRQFSNSRSEMNVSTLELGDSALYLCASSYVIGDFHPPSYNEQFFGPGTRLTVL.